A single sample is the source of the 13 T cell receptor beta chains below, sequenced in a study of T cell responses to AZD1222 COVID-19 vaccine (dated by TCRdb to the early 2020s). The protocol used for the library was the immunoSEQ multiplex PCR assay. TCRdb holds this immuneACCESS table with in-frame rearrangements only. Some clones are missing; in checked studies, unresolved V genes explain under half, and the rest has no known cause. The sample table holds under 150,000 clones, of which 84% were seen once. Jointly, the top ten make up over 25% of the sample. The time point label, as the study defines it: about 28 days (+/-7) after the second vaccine dose. The sequencing here drew on peripheral blood, taken 28 days after the second AZD1222 dose. The receptors come from an adult who received the AZD1222 COVID-19 vaccine.

V is TRBV12-3 or TRBV12-4 and J is TRBJ1-2; possibly TRBD1 for D (6 bases). The CDR3 sequence is 13 residues long. V shed 3 bases and J shed 6 bases, with 11 bases lying between them. The CDR3 coding sequence is TGTGCCAGCAGTTTTGGGCAGGGGAATGGCTACACCTTC. Translated: CASSFGQGNGYTF.

This clone turned up a few times. At one end, the junction sequence differs from germline, possibly due to a read error. The chain has TRBV7-2 and TRBJ1-1; 8 bases are shared with TRBD1. The CDR3 totals 15 residues. Germline CDR1 SGHTA, CDR2 FQGNSA. CDR3 residues: CASSLRGSGGERFPF. The CDR3 nucleotides read TGTGCCAGCAGCTTAAGAGGGTCAGGGGGCGAGAGGTTCCCCTTT.

The J gene is TRBJ1-2, the V gene TRBV28; 9 positions match TRBD1. V trimming: 3 bases; J trimming: 7 bases; junction bases outside the gene matches: 12. This CDR3 has 16 amino acids. Germline V CDR1 and CDR2: MDHEN, SYDVKM. In DNA, the CDR3 is TGTGCCAGCAGTTTCCGTTCTACGGGACAGGGTTTTGGCTACACCTTC. It translates to CASSFRSTGQGFGYTF.

V is TRBV11-3 and J is TRBJ2-5; 13 bases agree with TRBD2. The J segment lost 4 bases and the V segment lost 2 bases, leaving 7 bases of the junction unmatched. CDR1 and CDR2 from the germline V gene are SGHNT and YENEEA. The CDR3 runs to 17 residues. Here the CDR3 reads CASSLSTSGGAGETQYF. CDR3 bases: TGTGCCAGCAGCTTATCAACTAGCGGGGGGGCAGGAGAGACCCAGTACTTC. Using reference TRBV11-3 and TRBJ2-5 for the parts outside the CDR3, the full variable domain is EAGVVQSPRYKIIEKKQPVAFWCNPISGHNTLYWYLQNLGQGPELLIRYENEEAVDDSQLPKDRFSAERLKGVDSTLKIQPAELGDSAVYLCASSLSTSGGAGETQYFGPGTRLLVL.

The chain joins TRBV2 to TRBJ1-2; the D is unclear. V lost 7 bases and J 2 bases, leaving 17 bases between the germline ends. Germline V gene sequence: CDR1 SNHLY, CDR2 FYNNEI. This CDR3 contains 15 residues. In DNA, the CDR3 is TGTGCCAGCATGAGGTACCGGGCCTCGAACTATGGCTACACCTTC. It codes for CASMRYRASNYGYTF.

This rearrangement joins TRBV3-1 (or the pseudogene TRBV3-2) to TRBJ1-2; D remains ambiguous. CDR3 size: 16 residues. Germline V lookup: CDR1 LGHDT, CDR2 YNNKEL (reference sequence). V shed 4 bases and J shed 1 base, with 16 bases lying between them. This CDR3 is CASSPREPRFNYGYTF. As DNA, the CDR3 is TGTGCCAGCAGCCCCCGTGAGCCAAGGTTTAACTATGGCTACACCTTC.

The CDR3 region has the DNA TGTGCCACCAGCGAACCGGGACGGGGGAATCAGCCCCAGCATTTT. Protein sequence: CATSEPGRGNQPQHF. The gene calls are TRBV24-1 and TRBJ1-5, with D tentatively TRBD1 (5 bases). Germline assignment: CDR1 KGHDR and CDR2 SFDVKD. Trimming shortened V by 7 bases and J by 4 bases, and 16 bases separated the two germline ends. The CDR3 runs to 15 residues.

The rearrangement uses TRBV10-3 and TRBJ1-2, with TRBD1 identical over 7 bases. Losses at the gene ends were 5 bases for V and 3 bases for J; bases not matched to a gene: 3. Germline V gene sequence: CDR1 ENHRY, CDR2 SYGVKD. This CDR3 is 13 amino acids long. The CDR3 loop reads CAISSQGDYGYTF. The DNA for the CDR3 is TGTGCCATCAGTTCTCAGGGGGACTATGGCTACACCTTC.

The V call is TRBV5-1, the J call TRBJ2-2, with 7 bases fitting TRBD1. Trimming at V came to 3 bases and at J to 3 bases, leaving 11 bases not matched to a gene. The germline V gene encodes CDR1 SGHRS and CDR2 YFSETQ. This CDR3 is built from 17 residues. In DNA form, the CDR3 reads TGCGCCAGCAGCTGGGGACAGCCCCCGCCCTACACCGGGGAGCTGTTTTTT. It is translated as CASSWGQPPPYTGELFF.

This clone appeared a few times. This chain uses TRBV18 with TRBJ1-2; D is unresolved. V was cut by 6 bases and J by 4 bases, with 15 bases left in between. Per the germline V gene, CDR1 is KGHSH and CDR2 is LQKENI. The CDR3 contains 14 residues. This CDR3 is CASSQDGHPYGYTF. DNA of the CDR3: TGTGCCAGCTCCCAGGACGGCCACCCCTATGGCTACACCTTC.

The chain links TRBV6-2 or TRBV6-3 to TRBJ1-5, with D possibly TRBD1 on 6 matching bases. This CDR3 contains 15 residues. Germline V lookup: CDR1 MNHEY, CDR2 SVGEGT. V shed 6 bases and J shed 7 bases, with 19 bases lying between them. This CDR3 reads CASSRYREKGQPQHF. The DNA for the CDR3 is TGTGCCAGCAGCCGATACAGGGAGAAGGGGCAGCCCCAGCATTTT.

This clone was counted a few times. This chain uses TRBV2 with TRBJ2-3; possible D gene TRBD1, 6 bases. Germline assignment: CDR1 SNHLY and CDR2 FYNNEI. The CDR3 extends over 14 amino acids. Trimming took 5 bases from V and 4 from J, leaving 13 bases between them. The CDR3 DNA reads TGTGCCAGCAGTATAACAGGGTACGCAGATACGCAGTATTTT. This sequence encodes CASSITGYADTQYF.

This clone was observed a few times. The chain has TRBV2 and TRBJ1-5; D ambiguous. Germline V CDR1 and CDR2: SNHLY, FYNNEI. V lost 3 bases and J lost 0, with 6 bases in between. This CDR3 is built from 14 residues. The chain's CDR3 is CASSDSNSNQPQHF. CDR3 DNA: TGTGCCAGCAGTGACAGTAATAGCAATCAGCCCCAGCATTTT.